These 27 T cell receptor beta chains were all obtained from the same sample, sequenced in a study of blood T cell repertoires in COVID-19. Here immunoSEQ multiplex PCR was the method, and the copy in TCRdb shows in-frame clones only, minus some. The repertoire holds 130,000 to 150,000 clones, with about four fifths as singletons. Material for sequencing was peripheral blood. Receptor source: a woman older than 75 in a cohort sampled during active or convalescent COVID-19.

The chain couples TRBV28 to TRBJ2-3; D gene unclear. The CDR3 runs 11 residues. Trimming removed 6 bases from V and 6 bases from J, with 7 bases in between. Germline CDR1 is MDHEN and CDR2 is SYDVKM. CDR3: CASSQLDTQYF. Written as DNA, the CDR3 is TGTGCCAGCAGCCAATTGGATACGCAGTATTTT. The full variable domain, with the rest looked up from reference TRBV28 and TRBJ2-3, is DVKVTQSSRYLVKRTGEKVFLECVQDMDHENMFWYRQDPGLGLRLIYFSYDVKMKEKGDIPEGYSVSREKKERFSLILESASTNQTSMYLCASSQLDTQYFGPGTRLTVL.

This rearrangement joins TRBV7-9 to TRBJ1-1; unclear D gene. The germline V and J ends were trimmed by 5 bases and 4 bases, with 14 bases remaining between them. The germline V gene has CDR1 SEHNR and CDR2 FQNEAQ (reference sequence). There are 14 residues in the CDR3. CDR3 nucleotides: TGTGCCAGCAGCCCAAGGACTCTGAGCACTGAAGCTTTCTTT. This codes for CASSPRTLSTEAFF.

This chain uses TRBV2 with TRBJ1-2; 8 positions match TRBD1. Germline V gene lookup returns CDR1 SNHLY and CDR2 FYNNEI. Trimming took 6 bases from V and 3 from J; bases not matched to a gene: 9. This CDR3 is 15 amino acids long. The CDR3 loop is CASSAPRGQDYGYTF. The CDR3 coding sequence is TGTGCCAGCAGCGCACCCAGGGGGCAAGACTATGGCTACACCTTC.

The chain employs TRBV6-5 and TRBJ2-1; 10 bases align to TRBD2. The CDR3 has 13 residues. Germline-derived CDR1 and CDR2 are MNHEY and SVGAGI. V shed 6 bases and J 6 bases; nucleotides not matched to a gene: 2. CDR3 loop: CASRASGGNEQFF. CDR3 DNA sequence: TGTGCCAGCAGGGCTAGCGGGGGCAATGAGCAGTTCTTC.

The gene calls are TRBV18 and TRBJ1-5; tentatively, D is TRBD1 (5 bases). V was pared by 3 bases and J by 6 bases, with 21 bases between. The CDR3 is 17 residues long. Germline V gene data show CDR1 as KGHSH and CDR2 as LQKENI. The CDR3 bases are TGTGCCAGCTCACCTCTAGTTGTGGAGGGACGGACTCAGCCCCAGCATTTT. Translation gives CASSPLVVEGRTQPQHF.

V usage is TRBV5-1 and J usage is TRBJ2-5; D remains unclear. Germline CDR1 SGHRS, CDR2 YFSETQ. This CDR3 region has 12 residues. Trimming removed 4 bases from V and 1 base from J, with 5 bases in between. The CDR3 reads CASSRPQETQYF. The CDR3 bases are TGCGCCAGCAGCCGTCCCCAAGAGACCCAGTACTTC.

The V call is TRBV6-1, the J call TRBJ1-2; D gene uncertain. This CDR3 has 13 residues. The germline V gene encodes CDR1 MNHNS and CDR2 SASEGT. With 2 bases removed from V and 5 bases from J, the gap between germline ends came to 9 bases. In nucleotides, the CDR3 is TGTGCCAGCAGTGAACAGTTGATTTATGGCTACACCTTC. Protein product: CASSEQLIYGYTF.

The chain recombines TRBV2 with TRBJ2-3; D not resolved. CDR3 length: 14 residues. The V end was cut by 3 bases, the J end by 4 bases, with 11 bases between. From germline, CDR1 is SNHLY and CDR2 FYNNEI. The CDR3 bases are TGTGCCAGCAGTGAGAAGCGTTCGGCAGATACGCAGTATTTT. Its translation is CASSEKRSADTQYF.

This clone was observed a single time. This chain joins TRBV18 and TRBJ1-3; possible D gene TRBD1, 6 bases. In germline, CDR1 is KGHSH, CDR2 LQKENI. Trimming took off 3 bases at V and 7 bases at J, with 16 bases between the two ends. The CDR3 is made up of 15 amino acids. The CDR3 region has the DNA TGTGCCAGCTCACCTAAACAGGGAATTACGAACACCATATATTTT. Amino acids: CASSPKQGITNTIYF.

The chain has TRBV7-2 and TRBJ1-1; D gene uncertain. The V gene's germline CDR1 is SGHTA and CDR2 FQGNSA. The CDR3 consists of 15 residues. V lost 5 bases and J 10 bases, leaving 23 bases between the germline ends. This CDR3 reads CASSERSGSITGAFF. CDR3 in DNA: TGTGCCAGCAGCGAAAGATCTGGCAGCATAACGGGAGCTTTCTTT. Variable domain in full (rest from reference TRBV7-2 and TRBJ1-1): GAGVSQSPSNKVTEKGKDVELRCDPISGHTALYWYRQSLGQGLEFLIYFQGNSAPDKSGLPSDRFSAERTGGSVSTLTIQRTQQEDSAVYLCASSERSGSITGAFFGQGTRLTVV.

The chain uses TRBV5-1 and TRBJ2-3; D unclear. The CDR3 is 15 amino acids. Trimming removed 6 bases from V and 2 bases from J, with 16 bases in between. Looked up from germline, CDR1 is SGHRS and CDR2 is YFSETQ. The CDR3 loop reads CASTPTPAITDTQYF. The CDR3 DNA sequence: TGCGCCAGCACCCCGACTCCCGCCATCACAGATACGCAGTATTTT.

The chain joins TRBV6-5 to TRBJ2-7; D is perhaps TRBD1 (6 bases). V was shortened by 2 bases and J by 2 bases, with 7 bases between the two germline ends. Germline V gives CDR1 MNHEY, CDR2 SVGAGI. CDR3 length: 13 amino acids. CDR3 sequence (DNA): TGTGCCAGCAGTTACGGGACAACCTACGAGCAGTACTTC. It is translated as CASSYGTTYEQYF.

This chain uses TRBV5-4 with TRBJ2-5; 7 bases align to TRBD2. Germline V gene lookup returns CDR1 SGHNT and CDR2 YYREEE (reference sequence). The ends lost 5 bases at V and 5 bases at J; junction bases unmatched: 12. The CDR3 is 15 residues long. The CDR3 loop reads CASRRAGDRLETQYF. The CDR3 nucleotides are TGTGCCAGCAGACGGGCGGGGGATAGATTGGAGACCCAGTACTTC.

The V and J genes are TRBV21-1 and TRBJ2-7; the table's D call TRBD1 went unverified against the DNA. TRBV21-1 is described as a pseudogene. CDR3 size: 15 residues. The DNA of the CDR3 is TGTGCCAGCACCGGGACAGGGGTATTTCGCTACGAGCAGTACGTC. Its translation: CASTGTGVFRYEQYV.

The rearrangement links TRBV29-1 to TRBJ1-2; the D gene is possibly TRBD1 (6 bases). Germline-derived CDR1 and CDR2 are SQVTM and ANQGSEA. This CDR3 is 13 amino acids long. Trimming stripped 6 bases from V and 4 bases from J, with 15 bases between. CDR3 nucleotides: TGCAGCGTCCAAGGACAGCCCTCCTATGGCTACACCTTC. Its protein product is CSVQGQPSYGYTF.

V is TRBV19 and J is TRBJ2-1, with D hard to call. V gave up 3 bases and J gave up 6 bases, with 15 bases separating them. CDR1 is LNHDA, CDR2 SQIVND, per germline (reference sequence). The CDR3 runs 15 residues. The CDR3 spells CASSIGLWALNEQFF. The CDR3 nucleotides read TGTGCCAGTAGTATTGGTTTATGGGCACTCAATGAGCAGTTCTTC.

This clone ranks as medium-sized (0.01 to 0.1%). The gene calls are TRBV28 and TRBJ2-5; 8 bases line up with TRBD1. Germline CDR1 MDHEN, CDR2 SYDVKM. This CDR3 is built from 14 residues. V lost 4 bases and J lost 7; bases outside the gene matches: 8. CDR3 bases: TGTGCCAGCAGTTGGGACAGGCAGACGGGGACCCAGTACTTC. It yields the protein CASSWDRQTGTQYF.

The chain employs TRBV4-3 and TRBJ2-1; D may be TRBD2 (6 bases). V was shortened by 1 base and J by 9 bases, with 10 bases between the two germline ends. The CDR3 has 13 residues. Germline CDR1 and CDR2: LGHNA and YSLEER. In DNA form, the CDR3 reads TGCGCCAGCAGCCAAGTAAGGGAGGCTGAGCAGTTCTTC. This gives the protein CASSQVREAEQFF.

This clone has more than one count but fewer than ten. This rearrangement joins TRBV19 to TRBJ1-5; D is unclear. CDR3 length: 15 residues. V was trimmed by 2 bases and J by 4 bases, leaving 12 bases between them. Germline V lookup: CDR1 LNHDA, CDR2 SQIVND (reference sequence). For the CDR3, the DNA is TGTGCCAGTAGTATACTCCTCCAGTCAAATCAGCCCCAGCATTTT. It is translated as CASSILLQSNQPQHF.

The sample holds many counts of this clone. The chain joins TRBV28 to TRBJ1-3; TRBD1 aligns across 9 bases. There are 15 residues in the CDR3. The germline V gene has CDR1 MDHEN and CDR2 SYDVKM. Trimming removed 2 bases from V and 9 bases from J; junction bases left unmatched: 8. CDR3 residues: CASSLAGQGRSTIYF. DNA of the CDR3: TGTGCCAGCAGTTTAGCCGGACAGGGGAGATCCACCATATATTTT.

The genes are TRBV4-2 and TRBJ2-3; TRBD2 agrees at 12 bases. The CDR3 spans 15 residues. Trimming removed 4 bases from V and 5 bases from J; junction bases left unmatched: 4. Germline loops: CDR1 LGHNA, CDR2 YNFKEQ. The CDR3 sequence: CASSPSGGAGDTQYF. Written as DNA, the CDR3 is TGTGCCAGCAGCCCTAGCGGGGGGGCGGGAGATACGCAGTATTTT.

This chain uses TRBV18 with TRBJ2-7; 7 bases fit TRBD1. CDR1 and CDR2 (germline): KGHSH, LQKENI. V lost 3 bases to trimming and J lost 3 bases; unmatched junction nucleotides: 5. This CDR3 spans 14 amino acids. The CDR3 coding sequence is TGTGCCAGCTCACCCCGACAGGGAGTCTACGAGCAGTACGTC. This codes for CASSPRQGVYEQYV.

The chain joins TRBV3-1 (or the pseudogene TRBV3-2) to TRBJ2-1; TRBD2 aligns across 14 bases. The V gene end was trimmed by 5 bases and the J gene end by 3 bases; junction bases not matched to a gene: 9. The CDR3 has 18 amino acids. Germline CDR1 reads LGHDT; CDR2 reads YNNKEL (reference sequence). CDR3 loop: CASSWGLAGAVNYNEQFF. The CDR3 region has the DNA TGTGCCAGCAGCTGGGGACTAGCGGGGGCCGTTAACTACAATGAGCAGTTCTTC.

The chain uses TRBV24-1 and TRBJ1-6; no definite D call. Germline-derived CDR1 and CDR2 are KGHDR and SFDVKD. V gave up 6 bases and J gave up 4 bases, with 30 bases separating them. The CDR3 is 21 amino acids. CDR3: CATSTTFHRKLFRAYNSPLHF. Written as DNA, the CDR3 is TGTGCCACCAGTACCACCTTCCACAGAAAGTTATTTCGAGCATATAATTCACCCCTCCACTTT.

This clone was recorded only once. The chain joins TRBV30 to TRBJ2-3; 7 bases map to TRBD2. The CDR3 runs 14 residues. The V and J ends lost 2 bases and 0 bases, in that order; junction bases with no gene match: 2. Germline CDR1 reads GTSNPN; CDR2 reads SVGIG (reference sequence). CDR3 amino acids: CAWSWEGSTDTQYF. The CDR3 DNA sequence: TGTGCCTGGAGTTGGGAGGGGAGCACAGATACGCAGTATTTT. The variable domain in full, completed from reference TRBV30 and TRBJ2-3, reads SQTIHQWPATLVQPVGSPLSLECTVEGTSNPNLYWYRQAAGRGLQLLFYSVGIGQISSEVPQNLSASRPQDRQFILSSKKLLLSDSGFYLCAWSWEGSTDTQYFGPGTRLTVL.

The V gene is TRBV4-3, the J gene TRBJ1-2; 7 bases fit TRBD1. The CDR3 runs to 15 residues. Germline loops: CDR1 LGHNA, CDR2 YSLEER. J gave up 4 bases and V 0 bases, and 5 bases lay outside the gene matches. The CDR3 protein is CASSQESAGGYGYTF. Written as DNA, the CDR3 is TGCGCCAGCAGCCAAGAATCGGCAGGGGGCTATGGCTACACCTTC.

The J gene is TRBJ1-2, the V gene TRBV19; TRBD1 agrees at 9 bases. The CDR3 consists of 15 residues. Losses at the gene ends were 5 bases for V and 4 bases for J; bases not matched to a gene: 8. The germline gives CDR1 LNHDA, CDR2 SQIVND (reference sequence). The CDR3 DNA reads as TGTGCCAGTAGTGAGGGCCCGGGACAGGGCTATGGCTACACCTTC. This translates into CASSEGPGQGYGYTF.